What follows are 3 T cell receptor beta chains derived from one specimen sequenced in a study of STAT3 mutations in large granular lymphocyte leukemia. Whole-study findings and limits: At least one immunodominant TCR beta clonotype appeared in every T-cell large granular lymphocyte leukemia patient.

No antigen has been assigned to these receptors. Profiling relied on immunoSEQ multiplex PCR, and the TCRdb table lists in-frame clones only, not all of them. The table lists about 42,000 clones, roughly 81% of them singletons. The specimen was PBMCs. Receptors originate from a human donor with T large granular lymphocyte leukemia. Some clones in this sample may be carry-over from other donors' samples.

V is TRBV30 and J is TRBJ1-1; TRBD1 is a possible D gene (6 bases). CDR1 GTSNPN and CDR2 SVGIG come from the germline V gene (reference sequence). Trimming took 5 bases from V and 7 from J, leaving 14 bases between them. The CDR3 spans 12 residues. CDR3 loop: CAWGLEGGEAFF. The CDR3 region has the DNA TGTGCCTGGGGCCTCGAGGGGGGTGAAGCTTTCTTT.

The genes are TRBV11-2 and TRBJ1-1, with 9 bases lining up with TRBD1. CDR1 is SGHAT and CDR2 is FQNNGV in the germline V gene. The J segment lost 5 bases and the V segment lost 5 bases, leaving 6 bases of the junction unmatched. CDR3 length equals 14 residues. CDR3 loop: CASSLKDRGTEAFF. The CDR3 DNA follows: TGTGCCAGCAGCCTAAAGGACAGGGGAACTGAAGCTTTCTTT. The variable domain in full, with the rest retrieved from reference TRBV11-2 and TRBJ1-1, is EAGVAQSPRYKIIEKRQSVAFWCNPISGHATLYWYQQILGQGPKLLIQFQNNGVVDDSQLPKDRFSAERLKGVDSTLKIQPAKLEDSAVYLCASSLKDRGTEAFFGQGTRLTVV.

The chain has TRBV28 and TRBJ1-4, with unresolved D. Germline CDR1 is MDHEN and CDR2 is SYDVKM. V lost 8 bases, J lost 6 bases, and 16 bases lay in between. The CDR3 spans 14 residues. CDR3 in DNA: TGTGCCAGCTCCCACTCTCGGGTAGATGAAAAACTGTTTTTT. Translation gives CASSHSRVDEKLFF.